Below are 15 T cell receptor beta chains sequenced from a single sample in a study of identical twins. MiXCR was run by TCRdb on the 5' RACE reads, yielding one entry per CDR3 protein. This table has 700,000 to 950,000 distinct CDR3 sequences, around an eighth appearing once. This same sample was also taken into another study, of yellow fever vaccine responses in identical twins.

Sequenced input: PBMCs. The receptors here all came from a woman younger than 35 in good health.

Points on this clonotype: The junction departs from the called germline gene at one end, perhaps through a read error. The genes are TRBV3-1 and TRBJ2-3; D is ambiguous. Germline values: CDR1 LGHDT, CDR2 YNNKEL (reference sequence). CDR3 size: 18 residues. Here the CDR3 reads CASCQDRGRRLGTDTQYF. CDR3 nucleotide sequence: TGTGCCAGCTGCCAAGATCGTGGTAGAAGACTGGGCACAGATACGCAGTATTTT.

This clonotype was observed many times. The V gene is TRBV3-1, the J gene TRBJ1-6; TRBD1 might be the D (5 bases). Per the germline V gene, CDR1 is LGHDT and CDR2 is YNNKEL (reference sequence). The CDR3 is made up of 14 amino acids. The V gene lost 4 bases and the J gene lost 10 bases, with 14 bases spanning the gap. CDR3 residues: CASSLRDASSPLHF. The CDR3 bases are TGTGCCAGCAGCCTCCGGGACGCCTCCTCACCCCTCCACTTT. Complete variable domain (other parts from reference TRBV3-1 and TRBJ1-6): DTAVSQTPKYLVTQMGNDKSIKCEQNLGHDTMYWYKQDSKKFLKIMFSYNNKELIINETVPNRFSPKSPDKAHLNLHINSLELGDSAVYFCASSLRDASSPLHFGNGTRLTVT.

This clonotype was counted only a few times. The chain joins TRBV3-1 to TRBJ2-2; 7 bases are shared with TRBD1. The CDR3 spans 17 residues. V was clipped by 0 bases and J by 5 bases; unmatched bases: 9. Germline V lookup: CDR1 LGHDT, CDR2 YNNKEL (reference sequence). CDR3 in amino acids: CASSQDLVTGATGELFF. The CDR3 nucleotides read TGTGCCAGCAGCCAAGATTTGGTCACAGGGGCGACCGGGGAGCTGTTTTTT.

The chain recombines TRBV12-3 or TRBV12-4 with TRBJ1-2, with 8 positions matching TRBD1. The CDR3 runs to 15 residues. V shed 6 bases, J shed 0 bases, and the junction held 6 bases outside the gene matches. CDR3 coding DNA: TGTGCCAGCAGCCGGACAGGGAAAACTAACTATGGCTACACCTTC. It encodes CASSRTGKTNYGYTF.

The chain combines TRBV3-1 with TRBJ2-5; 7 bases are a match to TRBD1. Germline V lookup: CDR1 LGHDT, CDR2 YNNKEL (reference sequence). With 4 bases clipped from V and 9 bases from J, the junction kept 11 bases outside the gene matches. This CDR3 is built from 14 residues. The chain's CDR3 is CASSRDRAPGAQYF. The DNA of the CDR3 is TGTGCCAGCAGCCGCGACAGGGCCCCTGGGGCCCAGTACTTC.

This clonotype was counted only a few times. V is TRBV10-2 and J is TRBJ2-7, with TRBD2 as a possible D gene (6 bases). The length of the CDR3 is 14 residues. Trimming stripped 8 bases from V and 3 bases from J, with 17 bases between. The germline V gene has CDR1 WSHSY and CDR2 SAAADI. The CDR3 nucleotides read TGCGCCAGCCGAGGCCGGGAGAAAATCTACGAGCAGTACTTC. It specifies CASRGREKIYEQYF.

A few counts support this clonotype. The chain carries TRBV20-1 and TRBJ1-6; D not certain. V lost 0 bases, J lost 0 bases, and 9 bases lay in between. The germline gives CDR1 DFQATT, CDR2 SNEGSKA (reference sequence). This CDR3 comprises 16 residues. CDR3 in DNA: TGCAGTGCTAGAGAGGGAGTGAGCTCCTATAATTCACCCCTCCACTTT. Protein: CSAREGVSSYNSPLHF.

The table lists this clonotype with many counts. CDR3 residues: CSVPGGSTDTQYF. The CDR3 DNA sequence: TGCAGTGTCCCTGGTGGTAGCACAGATACGCAGTATTTT. This chain uses TRBV20-1 with TRBJ2-3; no clear D gene. V dropped 7 bases and J dropped 0 bases, with 11 bases sitting between them. This CDR3 comprises 13 residues. From germline, CDR1 is DFQATT and CDR2 SNEGSKA (reference sequence).

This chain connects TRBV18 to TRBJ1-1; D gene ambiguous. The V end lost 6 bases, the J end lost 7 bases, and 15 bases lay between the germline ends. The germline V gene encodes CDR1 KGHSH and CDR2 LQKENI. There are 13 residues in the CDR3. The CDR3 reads CASSTGSVSEAFF. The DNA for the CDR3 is TGTGCCAGCTCCACCGGGTCAGTCAGTGAAGCTTTCTTT. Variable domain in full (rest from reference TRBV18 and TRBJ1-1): NAGVMQNPRHLVRRRGQEARLRCSPMKGHSHVYWYRQLPEEGLKFMVYLQKENIIDESGMPKERFSAEFPKEGPSILRIQQVVRGDSAAYFCASSTGSVSEAFFGQGTRLTVV.

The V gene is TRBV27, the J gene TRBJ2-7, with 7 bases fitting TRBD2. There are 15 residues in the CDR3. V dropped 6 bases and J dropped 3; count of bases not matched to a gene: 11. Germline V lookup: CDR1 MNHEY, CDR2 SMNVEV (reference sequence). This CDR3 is CASSPVASGYYEQYF. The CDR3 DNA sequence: TGTGCCAGCAGCCCCGTTGCTAGCGGATACTACGAGCAGTACTTC.

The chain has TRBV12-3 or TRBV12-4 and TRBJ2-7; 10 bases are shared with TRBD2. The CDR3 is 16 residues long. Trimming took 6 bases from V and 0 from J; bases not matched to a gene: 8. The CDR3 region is CASSPTSGIRSYEQYF. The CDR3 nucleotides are TGTGCCAGCAGCCCCACTAGCGGGATTCGCTCCTACGAGCAGTACTTC.

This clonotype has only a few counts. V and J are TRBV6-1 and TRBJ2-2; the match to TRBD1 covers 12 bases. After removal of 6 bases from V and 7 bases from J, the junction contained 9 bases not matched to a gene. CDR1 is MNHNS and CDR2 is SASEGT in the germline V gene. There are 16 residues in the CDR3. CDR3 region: CASSSGTGGKSGELFF. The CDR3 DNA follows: TGTGCCAGCAGCTCCGGGACAGGGGGCAAGAGCGGGGAGCTGTTTTTT.

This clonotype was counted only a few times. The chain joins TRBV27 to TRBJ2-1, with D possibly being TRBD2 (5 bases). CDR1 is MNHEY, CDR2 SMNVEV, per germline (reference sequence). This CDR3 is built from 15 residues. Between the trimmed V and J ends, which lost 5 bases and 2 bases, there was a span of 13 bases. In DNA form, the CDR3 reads TGTGCCAGCAGTCCCCTGAGGGCCACCTACAATGAGCAGTTCTTC. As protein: CASSPLRATYNEQFF.

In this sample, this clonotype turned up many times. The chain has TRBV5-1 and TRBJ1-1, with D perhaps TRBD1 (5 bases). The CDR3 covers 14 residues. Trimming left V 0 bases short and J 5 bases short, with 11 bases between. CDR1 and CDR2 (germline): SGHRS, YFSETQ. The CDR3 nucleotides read TGCGCCAGCAGCTTGGATTGGGCAGGGACTGAAGCTTTCTTT. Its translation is CASSLDWAGTEAFF.

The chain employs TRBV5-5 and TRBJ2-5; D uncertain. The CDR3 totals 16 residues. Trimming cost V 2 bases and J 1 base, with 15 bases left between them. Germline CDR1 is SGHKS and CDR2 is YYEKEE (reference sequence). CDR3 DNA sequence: TGTGCCAGCAGCTTTGCGGCTTATCGTATCCAAGAGACCCAGTACTTC. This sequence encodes CASSFAAYRIQETQYF.